This record looks at one T cell receptor beta chain sequence and its context. Its target antigen remains unknown. No base quality information exists; no much larger clone differs at one position. Donors formed part of the validation cohort, which comprised 120 subjects and was distinct from the first cohort of 550 to 850 subjects. V and J are truncated by 5 bases and 8 bases respectively, leaving an intervening sequence of 19 bases. Based on the germline V gene, the CDR1 and CDR2 sequences are SGHAT and FQNNGV. From the cysteine up to the phenylalanine, the CDR3 has a length of 15 residues. Of the read, only the CDR3 DNA is kept; its 45 bases are in frame from base 1. The data belong to a study of cytomegalovirus exposure and HLA in healthy donors (dated by TCRdb to between 2016 and 2019). In terms of the full investigation: According to a later analysis, the 120 or so validation repertoires were produced on the same platform as the 700 or so repertoires of the first cohort. A separate validation cohort of over a hundred different subjects was used in addition to the approximately 610-subject first cohort. The study aimed to test whether cataloging public T cell receptors could reveal signatures of past pathogen exposure. To predict cytomegalovirus infection status, the study brought together high-throughput TCR immunosequencing, statistical association of individual TCRs with disease status, and machine learning. General findings and caveats noted by the study authors: A total of 150 to 200 TCR beta chains were listed by the study as associated with cytomegalovirus. Cytomegalovirus status was reported to be diagnosed by the classifier with high specificity and sensitivity in both the original and validation cohorts. In a later analysis, TCRs clustered in the first cohort were found to also tend to co-occur in the roughly 120 validation repertoires, with roughly 93% of cluster scores above 0. The validation cohort had no HLA typing available for a later analysis, so co-occurrence within that cohort was assessed over all 110 or so repertoires. Three of the identified cytomegalovirus-associated TCR beta chains were confirmed in vitro to be specific for cytomegalovirus antigens. The authors suggested that the approach could potentially be generalized to other disease states and immunological phenotypes. Across donors, most TCR sequences were observed very rarely, whereas some public TCRs were present in many individuals.

Receptor amplification or capture employed the immunoSEQ multiplex PCR assay. Processing in the source paper ran as follows. To diagnose cytomegalovirus status from the catalog of TCR beta chain sequences, a statistical classification framework was built. Entries here come from immuneACCESS through TCRdb and include only in-frame sequences with V and J called. Some clones fail to appear in such tables; in the studies checked, an unresolved V gene covers under half of the shortfall, and the cause of the remainder is unknown. V, J and clone size were drawn from that table, and D and trimming were deduced from the DNA. The table for this sample lists 140,000 to 150,000 clones; 94% of them were counted only once. The top ten clonotypes cover 1.5% to 2% of the sample.

The rearranged segments are TRBV11-2 and TRBJ2-1, and perhaps TRBD2 as D gene, on 6 matching bases. This TCR came from a man between 18 and 35 years old in good health and CMV-seropositive. The sequencing sample was made of PBMCs. The nucleotide sequence reads TGTGCCAGCAGCCCGGGACTTGGGTTTTTCGATGAGCAGTTCTTC. This codes for CASSPGLGFFDEQFF.